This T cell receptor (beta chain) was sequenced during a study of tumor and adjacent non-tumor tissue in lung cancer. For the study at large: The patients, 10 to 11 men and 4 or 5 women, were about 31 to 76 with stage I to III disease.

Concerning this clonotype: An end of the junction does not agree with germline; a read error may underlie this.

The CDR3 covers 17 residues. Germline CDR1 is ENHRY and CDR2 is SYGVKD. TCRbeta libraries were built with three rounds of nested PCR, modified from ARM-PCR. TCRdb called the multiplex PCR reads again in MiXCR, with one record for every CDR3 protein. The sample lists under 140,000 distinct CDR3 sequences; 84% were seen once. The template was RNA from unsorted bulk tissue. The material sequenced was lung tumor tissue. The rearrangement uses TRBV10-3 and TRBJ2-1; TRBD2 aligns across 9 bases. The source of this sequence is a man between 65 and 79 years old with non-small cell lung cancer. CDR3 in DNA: TGTGCCATCAGTGAGTCTCGGGCTAGCGGGGACAACAATGAGCAGTTATTC. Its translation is CAISESRASGDNNEQLF.